This record looks at one T cell receptor (beta chain) sequence and its context. As processed by the authors: Amplification of reference gene primers provided the estimated nucleated cell counts. The assay was immunoSEQ multiplex PCR, and TCRdb's table has in-frame clones only and misses some. That table supplies the V and J calls and clone size; D and trimming were determined from the DNA. This table holds tens of thousands of clones, about 85% found once. The data originate from a study of blood T cell repertoires in COVID-19. Study at large: Both acute and convalescent COVID-19 samples were obtained from the United States, Italy and Spain. PBMCs, B-cell-depleted T cells, or T cells provided the cDNA or gDNA that made up the material.

CDR3 length: 16 residues. The junction had 5 bases not matched to a gene; V was cut back by 1 base and J by 1 base. Germline V gene data show CDR1 as SGHKS and CDR2 as YYEKEE (reference sequence). The source is a woman of 80 years or more with active COVID-19. This chain connects TRBV5-5 to TRBJ1-3; 7 nucleotides agree with TRBD1. Sequencing was performed on peripheral blood. This CDR3 is CASSLLQGISGNTIYF. The CDR3 DNA reads TGTGCCAGCAGCTTGTTACAGGGGATATCTGGAAACACCATATATTTT. Filled out from reference TRBV5-5 and TRBJ1-3, the complete variable domain reads DAGVTQSPTHLIKTRGQQVTLRCSPISGHKSVSWYQQVLGQGPQFIFQYYEKEERGRGNFPDRFSARQFPNYSSELNVNALLLGDSALYLCASSLLQGISGNTIYFGEGSWLTVV.